This T cell receptor beta chain is drawn from a study of T cell responses to AZD1222 COVID-19 vaccine (TCRdb year 2021). Notes on the research overall: A total of about 230 trial participants underwent TCR sequencing, of whom 207 received two doses of AZD1222 and approximately 25 received two doses of the MenACWY control vaccine. Enrollment into the trials was organized by age into subgroups of 18-55, 56-69 and 70-plus years, and those subgroups contained approximately 150, 30 and 60 TCR-sequenced participants, respectively.

Worth noting for this clone: The specificity of this receptor is unknown. Per-base quality was not reported, and no clone a single base away is much larger than it.

Overall study outcomes, separate from this receptor: In the small 56-69-year group, the increase in depth fell short of significance, most likely because of low power. After two AZD1222 doses, both the breadth and the depth of spike-specific TCRs were significantly higher than at day 0 and than in MenACWY recipients. The vaccine-associated CD4 TCRs covered the entire spike protein, and the dominant responses fell in regions 160-218 and 743-854. Conclusions about previously exposed vaccinees are limited, since just five or six AZD1222 recipients were seropositive for SARS-CoV-2 at baseline. Participants were mostly white British, with more females than males. The authors suggested clonal diversity may have been underestimated. Because no day 14 peak-response samples were available, repertoires were characterized only after the peak T cell response. Epitopes outside the regions mutated in the B.1.351 and B.1.1.7 variants were reportedly recognized by nearly half of the unique spike-specific TCRs.

The germline V gene sets CDR1 to SQVTM and CDR2 to ANQGSEA. V sheds 6 bases and J sheds 5 bases, leaving 10 bases between their ends. From its cysteine to its phenylalanine, the CDR3 spans 11 amino acids. Only the CDR3 region is kept as DNA, spanning 33 bases read in frame from base 1. The CDR3 regions of human TCRbeta chains were analyzed by immunosequencing. As for how the authors treated the data: TCRs in the repertoires were compared against a reference library of SARS-CoV-2-specific TCRs that had been generated with the MIRA antigen-specificity platform. Breadth was defined as the fraction of unique TCRs that were SARS-CoV-2-associated, and depth was defined as the fraction of total T cells that were SARS-CoV-2-associated. Using the MIRA data, each spike-specific TCR was assigned both to the spike region to which the TCR was reactive and to a CD4 or CD8 class. Log10-transformed breadth and depth values were compared by one-way ANOVA with Sidak's multiple comparisons tests. This immuneACCESS table, as held by TCRdb, lists in-frame sequences with V and J called but not all clones. Of the missing ones, under half trace to an unresolved V gene in checked studies; the others have no known cause. V and J calls and clone size follow that table, whereas D and trimming were derived from the DNA. Across this sample there are 130,000 to 150,000 clones, with around 86% seen only once. The ten top clones hold around 4.3% of the sample.

The time point label on this specimen signifies: baseline before first vaccination. The label giving this sample's treatment or condition can be read as: meningococcal conjugate vaccine given as trial control. Vaccinee samples came from UK trials COV001 and COV002, including a single-blind randomized controlled phase 2/3 trial of AZD1222 (ChAdOx1 nCoV-19) in healthy adults. For TCRbeta chain sequencing, PBMC samples were collected from trial participants at day 0 and at day 28 after the second dose. The V and J genes are TRBV29-1 and TRBJ2-5; the D gene is perhaps TRBD1 or TRBD2, each of them matching over 5 bases. Specimen: peripheral blood, collected on day 0 of MenACWY control vaccination. The TCR comes from an adult in good health. The DNA is TGCAGCGTCCGAGGGGCGGAGACCCAGTACTTC. Its translation is CSVRGAETQYF.